The rows below give T cell receptor beta chains drawn from one sample of a study of control samples from healthy donors and cancer patients. Profiled with immunoSEQ multiplex PCR; TCRdb holds only in-frame clones, not every one. This table has tens of thousands of clones, approximately 88% appearing once. Sequencing was performed on blood. Receptors originate from a man aged 50 or older in good health. The CDR3 runs from the conserved cysteine through the conserved F or W. The D gene is left open where the match is weak. Part of the rows lack a size; the others show once, few, many or a class for expanded clones.

abundance	v_gene	j_gene	d_gene	len	CDR3aa	CDR3nt
few	TRBV6-5	TRBJ2-1	TRBD1	14	CASSPGTVNNEQFF	TGTGCCAGCAGTCCCGGGACAGTAAACAATGAGCAGTTCTTC
NA	TRBV6-5	TRBJ2-7	NA	15	CASSYMGQGGGEQYF	TGTGCCAGCAGTTACATGGGGCAGGGAGGGGGCGAGCAGTACTTC
NA	TRBV9	TRBJ2-3	TRBD2	16	CASSARGGRNTDTQYF	TGTGCCAGCAGCGCCCGTGGCGGGAGAAACACAGATACGCAGTATTTT
once	TRBV29-1	TRBJ1-1	TRBD1	12	CSVDQGAGGAFF	TGCAGCGTTGACCAGGGGGCTGGTGGAGCTTTCTTT
NA	TRBV6-2/TRBV6-3	TRBJ2-5	TRBD1	16	CASSRTPARGRETQYF	TGTGCCAGCAGCCGCACCCCGGCCAGGGGGCGAGAGACCCAGTACTTC
NA	TRBV18	TRBJ1-1	NA	13	CASSPGQYTEAFF	TGTGCCAGCTCACCAGGGCAGTACACTGAAGCTTTCTTT
NA	TRBV7-9	TRBJ1-1	NA	14	CASSPDKGVTEAFF	TGTGCCAGCAGCCCGGACAAAGGCGTCACTGAAGCTTTCTTT
NA	TRBV10-3	TRBJ2-1	NA	14	CAISDGDVYNEQFF	TGTGCCATCAGTGATGGGGACGTTTACAATGAGCAGTTCTTC
NA	TRBV6-1	TRBJ2-7	TRBD2	20	CASSVGLAGGKGSPSYEQYF	TGTGCCAGCAGTGTGGGACTAGCGGGAGGGAAAGGGTCTCCTTCATACGAGCAGTACTTC
NA	TRBV13	TRBJ2-1	NA	18	CASSSPERPAGPHNEQFF	TGTGCCAGCAGCTCCCCTGAACGTCCGGCAGGCCCTCACAATGAGCAGTTCTTC
few	TRBV5-6	TRBJ1-1	NA	11	CASSFDGEAFF	TGTGCCAGCAGCTTTGACGGTGAAGCTTTCTTT
once	TRBV3-1/TRBV3-2	TRBJ2-7	NA	14	CASSDGGGSYEQYF	TGTGCCAGCAGCGACGGGGGAGGTAGTTACGAGCAGTACTTC
NA	TRBV5-6	TRBJ2-3	TRBD2	17	CASSLQAGGTAGDTQYF	TGTGCCAGCAGCTTGCAAGCGGGAGGGACCGCAGGAGATACGCAGTATTTT
NA	TRBV29-1	TRBJ2-3	NA	12	CSVEQGADTQYF	TGCAGCGTTGAACAGGGAGCCGATACGCAGTATTTT
NA	TRBV15	TRBJ2-3	NA	16	CATSLHPGRDTDTQYF	TGTGCCACCAGCCTCCACCCGGGAAGGGACACAGATACGCAGTATTTT
NA	TRBV21-1	TRBJ1-5	NA	15	CASQKGTGANQPQHF	TGTGCCAGTCAGAAGGGGACAGGGGCAAATCAGCCCCAGCATTTT